The T cell receptor beta chain described here comes from a study of T cells in Graves' hyperthyroidism and ophthalmopathy. Study-wide results and limits: Researchers found most expanded thyroid clonotypes above 0.001 in blood as well.

Researchers took RNA transcripts and amplified the TCR beta CDR3 regions from them. The TCR CDR3 was amplified in a first-round RT-PCR using the HTBI primer set. TCRdb reprocessed the multiplex PCR reads with MiXCR, giving one entry per CDR3 protein. The sample lists about 400,000 distinct CDR3 sequences, more than 13% seen once, with 32% in the top ten. This clonotype was detected many times. Its antigen is unidentified. From germline, CDR1 is GTSNPN and CDR2 SVGIG (reference sequence). V lost 3 bases and J 0 bases, leaving 11 bases between the germline ends. CDR3 size: 14 residues. This clonotype was obtained from a woman in her 30s with Graves' hyperthyroidism. This chain uses TRBV30 with TRBJ1-1; the D is unclear. Sequenced: blood. The CDR3 protein is CAWSLLDLNTEAFF. CDR3 nucleotide sequence: TGTGCCTGGAGCCTTCTAGACCTGAACACTGAAGCTTTCTTT.